This T cell receptor (beta chain) was retrieved from a study of CXCR3-negative and CXCR3-positive naive CD8 T cells. Broader study findings: For CXCR3-positive naive cells, TRB CDR3s were more hydrophobic than those of CXCR3-negative naive cells.

Per the germline V gene, CDR1 is DFQATT and CDR2 is SNEGSKA (reference sequence). This CDR3 has 12 residues. Comments on this clonotype: As yet, its antigen is unknown.

Via 5' RACE with UMI labels, TRB cDNA libraries were prepared. TCRdb reanalyzed the 5' RACE reads and collapses them to one entry per CDR3 protein, without DNA. This sample's table has about 5,200 distinct CDR3 sequences. The sequence derives from a human donor in good health. Some clones in this sample may be carry-over from other donors' samples. The sample taken for sequencing was naive CXCR3+ CD8+ T cells from blood. Subset of the sample: CD45RO-CCR7+CD27+CD95- naive CD8+ T cells expressing CXCR3 (TNR3+). The chain carries TRBV20-1 and TRBJ1-6. The CDR3 sequence: CSARAEFSPLHF.